This T cell receptor (beta chain) was captured in a study of OX40 agonist ivuxolimab in advanced cancers. Overall study: Patients receiving dose escalation had hepatocellular carcinoma, melanoma, renal cell or head and neck cancer.

Excluded were patients having autoimmune disease history or systemic immunosuppression. The assay was immunoSEQ multiplex PCR, and TCRdb's table has in-frame clones only and misses some. The sample includes 40,000 to 60,000 clones, roughly 88% of them seen just once. The source was CD4+ or CD8+ T cells sorted from blood, collected in a trial of the OX40 agonist ivuxolimab. The clonotype originates from an adult with an advanced solid tumor such as melanoma, head and neck, liver or kidney cancer.

This chain's CDR3 is CSAAKDTQYF. The CDR3 nucleotides are TGCAGTGCAGCCAAAGATACGCAGTATTTT. The chain is built from TRBV20-1 and TRBJ2-3; D ambiguous. Germline V gene lookup returns CDR1 DFQATT and CDR2 SNEGSKA (reference sequence). The CDR3 runs to 10 residues. The ends were cut back, 6 bases at V and 5 bases at J, with 6 bases in the middle.